This TCR beta chain was recorded in a study of PD-1 blockade in classical Hodgkin lymphoma. Germline CDR1 and CDR2: MNHEY and SVGAGI. Trimming shortened V by 0 bases and J by 2 bases, and 11 bases separated the two germline ends. This CDR3 is 16 amino acids long. On this clone: Antigen: not known.

Regarding the study as a whole: Reports indicated that newly diagnosed patients had lower baseline TCR diversity than healthy donors did. Complete responders matched newly diagnosed patients in baseline diversity. Sources of repertoire differences remain undefined, possibly disease activity or prior therapy.

Each patient's relapse followed autologous stem cell transplantation, and brentuximab vedotin exposure varied. Here immunoSEQ multiplex PCR was the method, and the copy in TCRdb shows in-frame clones only, minus some. The table lists 95,000 to 100,000 clones, approximately 90% of them singletons, with about 7.1% in the top ten. Sequenced here: peripheral blood mononuclear cells (PBMCs), sampled before the second cycle of nivolumab. The J gene is TRBJ1-3, the V gene TRBV6-5; D not certain. This receptor was taken from a human donor with classical Hodgkin lymphoma. The CDR3 region is CASSYSFNSPGNTIYF. In DNA form, the CDR3 reads TGTGCCAGCAGTTACTCTTTCAACAGCCCTGGAAACACCATATATTTT.